These 30 T cell receptor beta chains came from one sample sequenced in a study of CD8+ T cells in alopecia areata. The sequencing template was cDNA reverse transcribed from extracted RNA. The assay was immunoSEQ multiplex PCR, and TCRdb's table has in-frame clones only and misses some. The table lists tens of thousands of clones, roughly 60% of them singletons. Researchers sorted CD4+ cells into CD25+CD127- cells for about five patients. Sequencing was performed on CD4+ Tregs sorted from blood. The receptors derive from a human donor with alopecia areata.

This chain connects TRBV18 to TRBJ2-3, with D perhaps TRBD1 or TRBD2 (7 bases each). This CDR3 is 14 amino acids long. CDR1 is KGHSH and CDR2 is LQKENI in the germline V gene. The ends were cut back, 3 bases at V and 4 bases at J, with 11 bases in the middle. This CDR3 reads CASSPTGRADTQYF. The CDR3 DNA reads TGTGCCAGCTCACCGACAGGGAGGGCAGATACGCAGTATTTT.

This clone was detected only a few times. The chain links TRBV7-9 to TRBJ2-6; TRBD1 might be the D (5 bases). The germline V gene has CDR1 SEHNR and CDR2 FQNEAQ (reference sequence). CDR3 size: 15 residues. Trimming removed 4 bases from V and 4 bases from J, with 11 bases in between. The chain's CDR3 is CASSSSGHGANVLTF. In DNA form, the CDR3 reads TGTGCCAGCAGCTCCTCAGGACACGGGGCCAACGTCCTGACTTTC.

J is TRBJ1-1 and V is TRBV9; 11 bases map to TRBD1. The trim removed 3 bases at V and 0 bases at J, leaving 4 bases unmatched. Germline lookup yields CDR1 SGDLS and CDR2 YYNGEE. CDR3 length: 16 amino acids. The CDR3 spells CASSARDRGLNTEAFF. The CDR3 region has the DNA TGTGCCAGCAGCGCGAGGGACAGGGGGTTGAACACTGAAGCTTTCTTT.

The rearrangement joins TRBV7-8 to TRBJ2-5; TRBD2 matches at 7 bases. Losses at the gene ends were 4 bases for V and 5 bases for J; bases not matched to a gene: 19. Germline loops: CDR1 SGHVS, CDR2 FQNEAQ. The CDR3 covers 18 residues. The CDR3 sequence is CASSYPRVSAGRRETQYF. The CDR3 coding sequence is TGTGCCAGCAGCTACCCGCGGGTGTCAGCGGGGAGGCGGGAGACCCAGTACTTC.

This clone was picked up one time. The chain employs TRBV7-8 and TRBJ2-1; TRBD2 aligns across 7 bases. The CDR3 runs 16 residues. Losses at the gene ends were 8 bases for V and 5 bases for J; bases not matched to a gene: 15. Germline CDR1 SGHVS, CDR2 FQNEAQ. This CDR3 reads CASGGLATSDHNEQFF. In nucleotides, the CDR3 is TGTGCCAGCGGGGGTTTAGCAACTAGCGACCACAATGAGCAGTTCTTC.

This chain uses TRBV2 with TRBJ1-1; D is ambiguous. Per the germline V gene, CDR1 is SNHLY and CDR2 is FYNNEI. The V end lost 6 bases, the J end lost 8 bases, and 16 bases lay between the germline ends. This CDR3 has 13 residues. In DNA form, the CDR3 reads TGTGCCAGCAGGAGGAACAACTACAGAGAAGCTTTCTTT. This gives the protein CASRRNNYREAFF.

This clone was observed a few times. This rearrangement joins TRBV7-9 to TRBJ2-1; D possibly corresponds to TRBD2 (6 bases). V lost 11 bases and J lost 7, with 12 bases in between. Germline V lookup: CDR1 SEHNR, CDR2 FQNEAQ (reference sequence). This CDR3 has 11 amino acids. For the CDR3, the DNA is TGTGCCTGGGACTGGAGGAATGAGCAGTTCTTC. Its protein product is CAWDWRNEQFF.

The chain joins TRBV2 to TRBJ2-2; 9 bases line up with TRBD1. CDR3 length: 15 amino acids. The V and J ends lost 6 bases and 5 bases, in that order; junction bases with no gene match: 7. Looked up from germline, CDR1 is SNHLY and CDR2 is FYNNEI. The CDR3 protein is CASRTGGKITGELFF. CDR3 DNA sequence: TGTGCCAGCAGGACAGGGGGAAAGATTACCGGGGAGCTGTTTTTT.

In its sample, this clone was seen once. The rearrangement joins TRBV30 to TRBJ1-1; a possible D gene is TRBD1 (6 bases). CDR1 GTSNPN and CDR2 SVGIG come from the germline V gene (reference sequence). Trimming cost V 3 bases and J 3 bases, with 20 bases left between them. The CDR3 loop spans 16 amino acids. The CDR3, as DNA: TGTGCCTGGAGGGGTTTTGTGGGGGCTGGGGACACTGAAGCTTTCTTT. This encodes CAWRGFVGAGDTEAFF.

The chain couples TRBV14 to TRBJ2-5, with a possible D match to TRBD1 (6 bases). V was trimmed by 0 bases and J by 2 bases, leaving 13 bases between them. The V gene's germline CDR1 is SGHDN and CDR2 FVKESK. The length of the CDR3 is 16 residues. Here the CDR3 DNA reads TGTGCCAGCAGCCAAGAAGGCAGGGGAAAGCAAGAGACCCAGTACTTC. It is translated as CASSQEGRGKQETQYF.

A remark on this clone: One end of the junction does not line up with germline, which may come from a read error. In DNA form, the CDR3 reads TGTGCCAGCAGCCGCAAAGGACAGAACGCTGAAGCTTTCTTT. This encodes CASSRKGQNAEAFF. The gene calls are TRBV16 and TRBJ1-1; tentative D call: TRBD1 (6 bases). Germline CDR1 reads KGHSY; CDR2 reads FQNENV. The CDR3 covers 14 residues. Looking up the rest from reference TRBV16 and TRBJ1-1 gives the full variable domain: GEEVAQTPKHLVRGEGQKAKLYCAPIKGHSYVFWYQQVLKNEFKFLISFQNENVFDETGMPKERFSAKCLPNSPCSLEIQATKLEDSAVYFCASSRKGQNAEAFFGQGTRLTVV.

The gene calls are TRBV29-1 and TRBJ2-6, with TRBD1 identical over 8 bases. V lost 4 bases, J lost 4 bases, and 6 bases stayed unmatched. The CDR3 loop spans 15 amino acids. Germline loops: CDR1 SQVTM, CDR2 ANQGSEA. CDR3 DNA: TGCAGCGTTGCCCAGGGGGCGGGCGGGGCCAACGTCCTGACTTTC. It is translated as CSVAQGAGGANVLTF.

The chain employs TRBV10-3 and TRBJ2-5; 9 nucleotides line up with TRBD2. Trimming cost V 3 bases and J 1 base; bases outside gene matches: 3. This CDR3 comprises 15 residues. Germline V gene lookup returns CDR1 ENHRY and CDR2 SYGVKD. The chain's CDR3 is CAISDSGSVQETQYF. Written as DNA, the CDR3 is TGTGCCATCAGTGATAGCGGGAGCGTCCAAGAGACCCAGTACTTC.

J is TRBJ1-2 and V is TRBV5-1; D is uncertain. The length of the CDR3 is 13 residues. V was cut by 0 bases and J by 4 bases, with 7 bases left in between. CDR1 and CDR2 from the germline V gene are SGHRS and YFSETQ. The CDR3 DNA sequence: TGCGCCAGCAGCTTGGCCGATTTCTATGGCTACACCTTC. It translates to CASSLADFYGYTF. Full variable domain (outside the CDR3, taken from reference TRBV5-1 and TRBJ1-2): KAGVTQTPRYLIKTRGQQVTLSCSPISGHRSVSWYQQTPGQGLQFLFEYFSETQRNKGNFPGRFSGRQFSNSRSEMNVSTLELGDSALYLCASSLADFYGYTFGSGTRLTVV.

This clone was detected only a few times. The chain couples TRBV28 to TRBJ2-6; no definite D call. V was cut by 4 bases and J by 4 bases, with 11 bases left in between. The CDR3 covers 15 residues. Germline V gene data show CDR1 as MDHEN and CDR2 as SYDVKM. CDR3 nucleotide sequence: TGTGCCAGCAGTTCCGCTGCTAGGGGGGCCAACGTCCTGACTTTC. It yields the protein CASSSAARGANVLTF. Using reference TRBV28 and TRBJ2-6 for the parts outside the CDR3, the full variable domain is DVKVTQSSRYLVKRTGEKVFLECVQDMDHENMFWYRQDPGLGLRLIYFSYDVKMKEKGDIPEGYSVSREKKERFSLILESASTNQTSMYLCASSSAARGANVLTFGAGSRLTVL.

This clone has a handful of counts. The chain recombines TRBV11-2 with TRBJ2-5, with TRBD1 identical over 9 bases. Germline assignment: CDR1 SGHAT and CDR2 FQNNGV. The CDR3 extends over 14 amino acids. Trimming at V came to 4 bases and at J to 5 bases, leaving 5 bases not matched to a gene. CDR3 DNA sequence: TGTGCCAGCAGCTCCACCGGGACAGGGGAGACCCAGTACTTC. Translating it yields CASSSTGTGETQYF.

This clone was counted a few times. V usage is TRBV29-1 and J usage is TRBJ2-3, with D tentatively TRBD2 (6 bases). V lost 5 bases and J 2 bases, leaving 14 bases between the germline ends. The CDR3 contains 14 residues. The germline V gene has CDR1 SQVTM and CDR2 ANQGSEA. For the CDR3, the DNA is TGCAGCGTTACAACCGCGGGGTTCACAGATACGCAGTATTTT. This codes for CSVTTAGFTDTQYF.

The count of this clone is one. V and J are TRBV30 and TRBJ2-5; D possibly uses TRBD1 or TRBD2 (6 bases each). In germline, CDR1 is GTSNPN, CDR2 SVGIG (reference sequence). The CDR3 runs 12 residues. Trimming removed 6 bases at V and 5 bases at J, with 13 bases between. CDR3 protein: CACPGAGETQYF. Here the CDR3 DNA reads TGTGCCTGCCCGGGGGCCGGTGAGACCCAGTACTTC.

The rearrangement links TRBV6-6 to TRBJ1-1, with TRBD1 as a possible D gene (6 bases). The CDR3 is made up of 13 amino acids. Per germline, CDR1 MNHNY and CDR2 SVGAGI (reference sequence). V was cut by 5 bases and J by 0 bases, with 7 bases left in between. Here the CDR3 DNA reads TGTGCCAGCAGTAGGGGGATGAACACTGAAGCTTTCTTT. This sequence encodes CASSRGMNTEAFF.

This clone was picked up a small number of times. The junction shows a germline mismatch at one end, possibly a read error. The DNA for the CDR3 is TGCGCCAGCAGCTTGGGCACAGGGAACGCCGGGGAGCTGTTTTTT. This codes for CASSLGTGNAGELFF. The chain employs TRBV5-1 and TRBJ2-2; D may be TRBD1 (6 bases). This CDR3 spans 15 amino acids. The germline gives CDR1 SGHRS, CDR2 YFSETQ. Full variable domain (missing parts from reference TRBV5-1 and TRBJ2-2): KAGVTQTPRYLIKTRGQQVTLSCSPISGHRSVSWYQQTPGQGLQFLFEYFSETQRNKGNFPGRFSGRQFSNSRSEMNVSTLELGDSALYLCASSLGTGNAGELFFGEGSRLTVL.

This clone was counted once. The chain's CDR3 is CASSESGKGWSGNEQFF. The CDR3, as DNA: TGCGCCAGCAGTGAGTCCGGGAAGGGTTGGAGCGGTAATGAGCAGTTCTTC. This chain uses TRBV10-2 with TRBJ2-1, with D perhaps TRBD2 (5 bases). The V gene's germline CDR1 is WSHSY and CDR2 SAAADI. The CDR3 loop spans 17 amino acids. The V and J ends lost 0 bases and 7 bases respectively, with 19 bases between them.

The V and J genes are TRBV5-1 and TRBJ2-7; D gene unclear. From germline, CDR1 is SGHRS and CDR2 YFSETQ. V was cut by 0 bases and J by 0 bases, with 7 bases left in between. CDR3 length equals 14 residues. CDR3 sequence: CASSLEVNSYEQYF. DNA for the CDR3: TGCGCCAGCAGCTTGGAGGTCAACTCCTACGAGCAGTACTTC.

A single count supports this clone. The rearrangement joins TRBV27 to TRBJ2-7; TRBD2 is a possible D gene (5 bases). V lost 2 bases and J 4 bases, leaving 12 bases between the germline ends. Germline CDR1 and CDR2: MNHEY and SMNVEV (reference sequence). CDR3 length: 14 residues. The CDR3 spells CASSLNLGEYEQYF. CDR3 coding DNA: TGTGCCAGCAGTTTAAACCTCGGGGAGTACGAGCAGTACTTC.

The chain links TRBV28 to TRBJ1-5; D might be TRBD1 (5 bases). This CDR3 comprises 14 residues. Germline CDR1 and CDR2: MDHEN and SYDVKM. The V and J ends lost 7 bases and 2 bases respectively, with 12 bases between them. In nucleotides, the CDR3 is TGTGCCAGCAACAAACAGGCGCGCAATCAGCCCCAGCATTTT. Translating gives CASNKQARNQPQHF.

The chain uses TRBV29-1 and TRBJ1-1, with 7 bases fitting TRBD1. CDR1 and CDR2 from the germline V gene are SQVTM and ANQGSEA. Losses at the gene ends were 6 bases for V and 5 bases for J; bases not matched to a gene: 9. The CDR3 has 13 amino acids. CDR3 region: CSVKPTGFTEAFF. The CDR3 region has the DNA TGCAGCGTAAAACCGACAGGGTTTACTGAAGCTTTCTTT.

This clone was observed a handful of times. V is TRBV18 and J is TRBJ2-3; D assignment may be TRBD1 or TRBD2 (5 bases each). V lost 4 bases and J 5 bases, leaving 10 bases between the germline ends. This CDR3 has 13 amino acids. Germline V gene sequence: CDR1 KGHSH, CDR2 LQKENI. The CDR3 DNA reads as TGTGCCAGCTCACGGGACCCGCAAGATACGCAGTATTTT. It translates to CASSRDPQDTQYF.

This chain uses TRBV5-1 with TRBJ2-5, with TRBD2 matching 7 bases. Germline lookup yields CDR1 SGHRS and CDR2 YFSETQ. J lost 2 bases, V lost 4 bases, and 2 bases had no gene match. This CDR3 is 13 amino acids long. The CDR3 region has the DNA TGCGCCAGCAGCCCGGGACTACAAGAGACCCAGTACTTC. This encodes CASSPGLQETQYF.

V usage is TRBV30 and J usage is TRBJ1-6; D not resolved. Germline-derived CDR1 and CDR2 are GTSNPN and SVGIG (reference sequence). Trimming took 0 bases from V and 7 from J, leaving 7 bases between them. CDR3 length: 13 residues. CDR3 in DNA: TGTGCCTGGAGTGTACGGGAGAATTCACCCCTCCACTTT. It translates to CAWSVRENSPLHF. Variable domain in full (rest from reference TRBV30 and TRBJ1-6): SQTIHQWPATLVQPVGSPLSLECTVEGTSNPNLYWYRQAAGRGLQLLFYSVGIGQISSEVPQNLSASRPQDRQFILSSKKLLLSDSGFYLCAWSVRENSPLHFGNGTRLTVT.

The chain combines TRBV28 with TRBJ1-5, with 9 bases matching TRBD1. Germline assignment: CDR1 MDHEN and CDR2 SYDVKM. This CDR3 contains 15 residues. The J segment lost 4 bases and the V segment lost 5 bases, leaving 6 bases of the junction unmatched. CDR3 residues: CASSPTGGLNQPQHF. The DNA of the CDR3 is TGTGCCAGCAGTCCAACAGGGGGCCTTAATCAGCCCCAGCATTTT.

This clone turned up a few times. The chain employs TRBV29-1 and TRBJ1-6; 7 positions match TRBD1. J lost 11 bases, V lost 7 bases, and 11 bases had no gene match. CDR1 is SQVTM, CDR2 ANQGSEA, per germline. The CDR3 covers 13 residues. In DNA, the CDR3 is TGCAGCGCCGTGACAGGGTATCTAGCACCCCTCCACTTT. Its protein product is CSAVTGYLAPLHF.